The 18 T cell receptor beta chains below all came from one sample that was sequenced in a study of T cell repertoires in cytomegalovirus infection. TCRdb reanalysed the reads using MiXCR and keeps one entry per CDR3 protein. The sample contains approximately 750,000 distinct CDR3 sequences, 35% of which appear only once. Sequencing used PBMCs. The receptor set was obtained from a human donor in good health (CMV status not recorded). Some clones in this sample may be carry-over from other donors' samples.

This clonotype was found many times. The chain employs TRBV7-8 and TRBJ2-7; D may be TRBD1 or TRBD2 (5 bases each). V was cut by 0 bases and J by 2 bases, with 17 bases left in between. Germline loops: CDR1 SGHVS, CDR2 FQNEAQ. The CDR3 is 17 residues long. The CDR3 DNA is TGTGCCAGCAGCTTAGCGAGGGTGAGGCAGGGTACCTACGAGCAGTACTTC. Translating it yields CASSLARVRQGTYEQYF.

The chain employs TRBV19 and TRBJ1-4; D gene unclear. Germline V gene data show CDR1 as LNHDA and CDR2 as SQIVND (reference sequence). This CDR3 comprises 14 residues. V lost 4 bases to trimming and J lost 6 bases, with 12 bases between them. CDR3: CASSTDYGDEKLFF. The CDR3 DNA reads TGTGCCAGTAGTACCGACTACGGAGATGAAAAACTGTTTTTT. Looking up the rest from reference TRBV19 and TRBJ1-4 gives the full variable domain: DGGITQSPKYLFRKEGQNVTLSCEQNLNHDAMYWYRQDPGQGLRLIYYSQIVNDFQKGDIAEGYSVSREKKESFPLTVTSAQKNPTAFYLCASSTDYGDEKLFFGSGTQLSVL.

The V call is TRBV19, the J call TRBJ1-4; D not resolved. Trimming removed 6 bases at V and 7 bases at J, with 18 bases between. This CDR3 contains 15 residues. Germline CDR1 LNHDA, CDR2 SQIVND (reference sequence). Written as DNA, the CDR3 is TGTGCCAGTAGGTCTACGAGGCAGTCTGGTGAAAAACTGTTTTTT. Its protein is CASRSTRQSGEKLFF.

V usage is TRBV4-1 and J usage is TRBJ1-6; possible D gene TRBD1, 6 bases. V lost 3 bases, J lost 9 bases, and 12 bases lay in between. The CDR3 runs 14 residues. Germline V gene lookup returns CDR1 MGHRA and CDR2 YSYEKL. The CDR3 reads CASSQTQGPSPLHF. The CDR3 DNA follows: TGCGCCAGCAGCCAGACACAGGGCCCTTCACCCCTCCACTTT.

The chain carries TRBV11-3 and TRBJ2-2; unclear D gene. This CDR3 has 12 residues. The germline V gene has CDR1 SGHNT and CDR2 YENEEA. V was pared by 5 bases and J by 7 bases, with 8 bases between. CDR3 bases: TGTGCCAGCAGCGCCTGGGACGGGGAGCTGTTTTTT. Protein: CASSAWDGELFF.

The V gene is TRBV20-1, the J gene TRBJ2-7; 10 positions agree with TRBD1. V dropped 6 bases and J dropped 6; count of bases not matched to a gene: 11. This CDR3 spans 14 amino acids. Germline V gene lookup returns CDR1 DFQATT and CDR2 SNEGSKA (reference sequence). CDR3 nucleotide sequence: TGCAGTGCCGATCGACAGGGGGCCTCCCTCGAGCAGTACTTC. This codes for CSADRQGASLEQYF.

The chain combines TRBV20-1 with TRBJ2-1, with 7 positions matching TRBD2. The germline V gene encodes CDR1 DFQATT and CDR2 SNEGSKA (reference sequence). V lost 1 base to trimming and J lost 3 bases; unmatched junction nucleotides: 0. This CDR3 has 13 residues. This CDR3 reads CSARGGGYNEQFF. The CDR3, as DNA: TGCAGTGCTAGAGGCGGGGGCTACAATGAGCAGTTCTTC.

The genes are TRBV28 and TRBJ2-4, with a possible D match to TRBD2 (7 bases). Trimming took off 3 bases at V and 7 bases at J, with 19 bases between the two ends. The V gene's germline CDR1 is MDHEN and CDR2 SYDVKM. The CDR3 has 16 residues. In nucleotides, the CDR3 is TGTGCCAGCAGTTTTCGCGGGGAGGGGGAGTTTAACATTCAGTACTTC. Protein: CASSFRGEGEFNIQYF. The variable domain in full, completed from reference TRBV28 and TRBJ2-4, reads DVKVTQSSRYLVKRTGEKVFLECVQDMDHENMFWYRQDPGLGLRLIYFSYDVKMKEKGDIPEGYSVSREKKERFSLILESASTNQTSMYLCASSFRGEGEFNIQYFGAGTRLSVL.

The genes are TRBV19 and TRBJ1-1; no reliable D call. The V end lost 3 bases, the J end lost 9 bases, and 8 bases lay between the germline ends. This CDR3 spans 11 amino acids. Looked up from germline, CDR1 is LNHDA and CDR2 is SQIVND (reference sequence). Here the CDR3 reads CASSIELKAFF. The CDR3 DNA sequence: TGTGCCAGTAGTATCGAACTGAAAGCTTTCTTT. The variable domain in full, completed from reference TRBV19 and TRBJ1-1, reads DGGITQSPKYLFRKEGQNVTLSCEQNLNHDAMYWYRQDPGQGLRLIYYSQIVNDFQKGDIAEGYSVSREKKESFPLTVTSAQKNPTAFYLCASSIELKAFFGQGTRLTVV.

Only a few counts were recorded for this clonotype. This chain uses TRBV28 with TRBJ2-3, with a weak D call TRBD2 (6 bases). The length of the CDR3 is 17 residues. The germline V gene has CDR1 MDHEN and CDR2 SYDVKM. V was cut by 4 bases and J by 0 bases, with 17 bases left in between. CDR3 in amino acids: CASSSRGLAPSTDTQYF. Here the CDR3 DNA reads TGTGCCAGCAGTTCAAGGGGCCTAGCGCCAAGCACAGATACGCAGTATTTT.

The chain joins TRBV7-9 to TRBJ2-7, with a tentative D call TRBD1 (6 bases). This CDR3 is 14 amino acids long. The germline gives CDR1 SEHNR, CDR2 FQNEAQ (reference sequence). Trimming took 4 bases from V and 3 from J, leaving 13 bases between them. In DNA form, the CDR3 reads TGTGCCAGCAGCTCTGCGCAACAGGGCTACGAGCAGTACTTC. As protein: CASSSAQQGYEQYF.

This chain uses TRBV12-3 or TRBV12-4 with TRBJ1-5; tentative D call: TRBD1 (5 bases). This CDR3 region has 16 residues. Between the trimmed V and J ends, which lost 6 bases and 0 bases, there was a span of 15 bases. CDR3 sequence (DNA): TGTGCCAGCAGACGACGAGGGGATTATAGCAATCAGCCCCAGCATTTT. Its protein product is CASRRRGDYSNQPQHF.

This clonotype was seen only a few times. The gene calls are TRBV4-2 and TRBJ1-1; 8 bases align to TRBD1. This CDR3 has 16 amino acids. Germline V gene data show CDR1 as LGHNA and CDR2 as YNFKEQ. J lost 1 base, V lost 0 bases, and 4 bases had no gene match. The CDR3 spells CASSQDRGTGNTEAFF. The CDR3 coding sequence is TGTGCCAGCAGCCAAGATCGCGGGACAGGGAACACTGAAGCTTTCTTT.

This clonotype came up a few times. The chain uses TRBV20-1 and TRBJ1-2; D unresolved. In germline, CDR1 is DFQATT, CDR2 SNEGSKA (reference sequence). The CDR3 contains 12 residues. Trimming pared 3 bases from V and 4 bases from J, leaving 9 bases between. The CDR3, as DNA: TGCAGTGCTAGTATGGCAGTCTATGGCTACACCTTC. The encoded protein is CSASMAVYGYTF.

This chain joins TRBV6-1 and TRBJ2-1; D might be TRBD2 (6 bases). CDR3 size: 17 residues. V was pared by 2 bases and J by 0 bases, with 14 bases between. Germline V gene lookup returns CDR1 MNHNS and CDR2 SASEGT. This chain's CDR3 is CASSELRLESSYNEQFF. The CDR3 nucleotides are TGTGCCAGCAGTGAATTGAGACTAGAGAGCTCCTACAATGAGCAGTTCTTC.

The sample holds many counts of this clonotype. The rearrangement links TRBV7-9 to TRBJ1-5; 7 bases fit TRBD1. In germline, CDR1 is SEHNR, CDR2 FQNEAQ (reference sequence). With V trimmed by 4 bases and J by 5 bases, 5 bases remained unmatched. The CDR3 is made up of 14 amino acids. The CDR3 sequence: CASSYTGDDQPQHF. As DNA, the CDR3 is TGTGCCAGCAGCTATACAGGGGACGATCAGCCCCAGCATTTT.

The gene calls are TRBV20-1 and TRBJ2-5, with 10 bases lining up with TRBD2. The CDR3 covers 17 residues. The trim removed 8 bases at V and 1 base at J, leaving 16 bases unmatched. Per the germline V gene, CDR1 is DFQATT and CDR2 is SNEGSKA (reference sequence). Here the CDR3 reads CSPFGLAGVIPQETQYF. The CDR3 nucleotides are TGCAGTCCCTTTGGGCTAGCGGGGGTGATCCCCCAAGAGACCCAGTACTTC.

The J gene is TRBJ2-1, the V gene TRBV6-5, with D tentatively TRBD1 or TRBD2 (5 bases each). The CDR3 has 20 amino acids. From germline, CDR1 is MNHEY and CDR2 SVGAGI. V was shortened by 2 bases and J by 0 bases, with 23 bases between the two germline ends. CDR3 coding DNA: TGTGCCAGCAGTTACCAGCCTGGGAACCCCTGGGGGAGCTCCTACAATGAGCAGTTCTTC. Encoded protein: CASSYQPGNPWGSSYNEQFF.